A selection of T cell receptor beta chains follows, all from one sample in a study of blood T cell repertoires in COVID-19. The assay was immunoSEQ multiplex PCR, and TCRdb's table has in-frame clones only and misses some. The sample includes around 200,000 clones, 88% of them seen just once. Sequenced material: PBMCs or T cells enriched from blood (not recorded which). Source of these receptors: a woman aged 25 to 39 who had recovered from COVID-19. CDR3s include the opening cysteine and the closing phenylalanine or tryptophan. D genes are given only for firm matches. Only part of the rows carry a size: once, few, many, or a class if the clone is expanded.

D gene	V gene	clone size	J gene	CDR3 protein	CDR3 DNA
TRBD1	TRBV19	once	TRBJ2-6	CASTSTGGFGANVLTF	TGTGCCAGTACCTCGACAGGGGGCTTTGGGGCCAACGTCCTGACTTTC
NA	TRBV21-1	once	TRBJ2-3	CASSKGRGASGDDTQYF	TGTGCCAGCAGCAAAGGAAGGGGGGCTAGCGGGGATGATACGCAGTATTTT
NA	TRBV6-2/TRBV6-3	once	TRBJ1-1	CASSPINTEAFF	TGTGCCAGCAGCCCAATAAACACTGAAGCTTTCTTT
NA	TRBV27	NA	TRBJ2-3	CASAKQVPGGPDTQYF	TGTGCCAGCGCAAAACAGGTTCCCGGGGGGCCAGATACGCAGTATTTT
TRBD1	TRBV7-9	once	TRBJ1-1	CASSDSGGGTEAFF	TGTGCCAGCAGCGACTCAGGGGGCGGCACTGAAGCTTTCTTT
TRBD1	TRBV4-2	NA	TRBJ1-3	CASSQGLTGEGWSGNTIYF	TGTGCCAGCAGCCAAGGTTTGACAGGGGAGGGCTGGTCTGGAAACACCATATATTTT
TRBD2	TRBV5-4	NA	TRBJ2-3	CASSFLSGGESDTQYF	TGTGCCAGCAGCTTTCTTAGCGGGGGGGAATCAGATACGCAGTATTTT
TRBD1	TRBV5-1	NA	TRBJ2-7	CASRITWDRDYEQYF	TGCGCCAGCAGAATTACGTGGGACAGGGATTACGAGCAGTACTTC
TRBD1	TRBV6-4	NA	TRBJ2-1	CASSGGTGHNEQFF	TGTGCCAGCAGCGGCGGGACAGGGCACAATGAGCAGTTCTTC
NA	TRBV3-1/TRBV3-2	once	TRBJ2-5	CASSRRTSGEWETQYF	TGTGCCAGCAGCCGCCGAACCAGTGGGGAGTGGGAGACCCAGTACTTC
NA	TRBV7-2	NA	TRBJ2-4	CASRIGGDPLDF	TGTGCCAGCAGAATAGGGGGGGACCCTCTTGACTTC
TRBD2	TRBV5-5	NA	TRBJ2-3	CASSLFLAGGRDTQYF	TGTGCCAGCAGCTTGTTTCTAGCGGGGGGGCGAGATACGCAGTATTTT
NA	TRBV7-9	few	TRBJ2-2	CASSSTSPNTGELFF	TGTGCCAGCAGCTCAACTTCACCGAACACCGGGGAGCTGTTTTTT
NA	TRBV5-6	NA	TRBJ2-1	CASSWGWPSSNEQFF	TGTGCCAGCAGCTGGGGTTGGCCTAGCAGCAATGAGCAGTTCTTC
TRBD1	TRBV7-2	NA	TRBJ2-2	CASSQQGAHFGELFF	TGTGCCAGCAGTCAACAGGGGGCGCATTTCGGGGAGCTGTTTTTT
TRBD1	TRBV7-8	NA	TRBJ1-2	CASSLEGTGIYGYTF	TGTGCCAGCAGCTTAGAAGGGACAGGGATCTATGGCTACACCTTC
TRBD1	TRBV3-1/TRBV3-2	NA	TRBJ1-2	CASSQEWTGGGGYTF	TGTGCCAGCAGCCAAGAGTGGACAGGGGGCGGTGGCTACACCTTC
TRBD1	TRBV7-6	once	TRBJ1-5	CASSTGQGQGQPQHF	TGTGCCAGCAGCACTGGACAGGGCCAGGGACAGCCCCAGCATTTT
NA	TRBV5-1	NA	TRBJ1-3	CASRRDHSGNTIYF	TGCGCCAGCAGGCGGGACCACTCTGGAAACACCATATATTTT